This T cell receptor (beta chain) was documented in a study of blood T cell repertoires in COVID-19. Study information: T cells, B-cell-depleted T cells, or PBMCs provided the cDNA or gDNA that served as material.

The J segment lost 0 bases and the V segment lost 0 bases, leaving 10 bases of the junction unmatched. Looked up from germline, CDR1 is SGHVS and CDR2 is FNYEAQ. This CDR3 comprises 19 residues. Per the original data handling: How many nucleated cells were present was estimated from reference gene primer amplification. Here immunoSEQ multiplex PCR was the method, and the copy in TCRdb shows in-frame clones only, minus some. The DNA was the basis for D and trimming; V, J and clone size are from that table. The sample consists of under 150,000 clones, 65% to 85% of them appearing once. The V call is TRBV7-6, the J call TRBJ2-1; 8 positions match TRBD2. The specimen sequenced was peripheral blood. The sequence was collected from an older woman with acute or convalescent COVID-19. The chain's CDR3 is CASSLASPWSGSSYNEQFF. CDR3 bases: TGTGCCAGCAGCTTAGCGAGCCCCTGGAGCGGGAGCTCCTACAATGAGCAGTTCTTC.